The clone carrying this T cell receptor beta chain was recorded only once. Its antigen remains unidentified. It is likely a read error: a sequence one base away is far more abundant. This CDR3 contains 12 residues. From germline, CDR1 is MNHEY and CDR2 SVGAGI. Two-round multiplex PCR amplified TCR beta CDR3 from genomic DNA. During first-round PCR, primers specific to each TRBV and TRBJ gene were used. TCRdb re-analysed the multiplex PCR reads in MiXCR, keeping a single row per CDR3 protein. Of 20,000 to 25,000 distinct CDR3 sequences listed, approximately 45% were seen once; the top ten hold approximately 33%. This entry is derived from a study of prognosis after radiotherapy for stage I lung cancer. Looking at the study overall: The study gave no patient concurrent therapy with stereotactic body radiotherapy. Study results and caveats: It is unknown whether the expanded TCR clones recognize the tumor.

Blood, 5.5 to 7.5 milliliters, was collected at each of two time points. The chain employs TRBV6-5 and TRBJ2-7, with D unclear. The TCR sequence derives from a donor aged 50 or older with non-small cell lung cancer. The material was PBMCs, obtained before or after stereotactic body radiation therapy (not recorded which). The CDR3 is CASRRLPYEHYF. In nucleotides, the CDR3 is TGTGCCAGCAGGCGACTTCCATACGAGCATTACTTC.